One TCR beta chain is described in this entry. What it binds is unknown. Donors were drawn from the 120-subject validation cohort, separate from the approximately 670-subject first cohort. The data originate from a study of cytomegalovirus exposure and HLA in healthy donors. Here immunoSEQ multiplex PCR was the method, and the copy in TCRdb shows in-frame clones only, minus some. The data show some 120,000 clones, roughly 89% seen once. Study results and limitations: Subsequent analysis of the approximately 110 validation repertoires found a tendency for first-cohort TCR clusters to co-occur. Researchers counted around 160 TCR beta chains as cytomegalovirus-associated.

Trimming removed 1 base from V and 6 bases from J; junction bases left unmatched: 0. Looked up from germline, CDR1 is SNHLY and CDR2 is FYNNEI. This CDR3 is 15 amino acids long. The gene calls are TRBV2 and TRBJ2-3, with 14 nucleotides matching TRBD2. Sequencing used PBMCs. The sequence came from a woman younger than 35 in good health and CMV-seronegative. In DNA form, the CDR3 reads TGTGCCAGCAGTGAAGGACTAGCGGGAGGGGATACGCAGTATTTT. Translated, it gives CASSEGLAGGDTQYF.